Following are 21 T cell receptor beta chains from one sample sequenced in a study of prognosis after radiotherapy for stage I lung cancer. With two-round multiplex PCR, TCR beta CDR3 sequences were amplified from genomic DNA. For every TRBV and TRBJ gene, a specific primer was used in first-round PCR. TCRdb reprocessed the multiplex PCR reads with MiXCR, giving one entry per CDR3 protein. Of approximately 16,000 distinct CDR3 sequences detected, roughly 30% appear once; the ten largest clones hold under 40%. The sample was PBMCs, taken before or after stereotactic body radiation therapy (not recorded which). All receptors derive from a donor aged 50 or older with non-small cell lung cancer.

Ten or more counts support this clonotype. The chain links TRBV7-8 to TRBJ2-1; TRBD2 matches 16 bases. CDR1 is SGHVS, CDR2 FQNEAQ, per germline. The junction had 7 bases not matched to a gene; V was cut back by 5 bases and J by 6 bases. CDR3 size: 17 residues. CDR3 loop: CASSLGTSGRAFNEQFF. CDR3 DNA: TGTGCCAGCAGCCTGGGGACTAGCGGGAGGGCCTTCAATGAGCAGTTCTTC. The whole variable domain, filled in from reference TRBV7-8 and TRBJ2-1, reads GAGVSQSPRYKVAKRGQDVALRCDPISGHVSLFWYQQALGQGPEFLTYFQNEAQLDKSGLPSDRFFAERPEGSVSTLKIQRTQQEDSAVYLCASSLGTSGRAFNEQFFGPGTRLTVL.

Comments on this clonotype: An end of the junction differs from the germline gene, which may be a read error. The chain employs TRBV11-1 and TRBJ2-3; TRBD2 matches at 10 bases. The CDR3 is made up of 16 amino acids. The V gene's germline CDR1 is SGHAT and CDR2 FQDESV (reference sequence). CDR3: CAGSLEGTSVTDTQYF. The CDR3 region has the DNA TGTGCCGGCAGCTTGGAGGGGACTAGCGTCACAGATACGCAGTATTTT.

This chain connects TRBV10-3 to TRBJ2-2; TRBD2 aligns across 9 bases. Germline CDR1 and CDR2: ENHRY and SYGVKD. The CDR3 is made up of 16 amino acids. V was pared by 6 bases and J by 1 base, with 6 bases of the junction left unmatched. Here the CDR3 reads CAIRTNSGRNTGELFF. The CDR3 DNA sequence: TGTGCCATCAGAACGAATAGCGGGAGGAACACCGGGGAGCTGTTTTTT.

Worth noting for this clonotype: A much larger clone lies one base from this, so it may be a read error. The chain couples TRBV7-9 to TRBJ2-7; D is possibly TRBD2 (6 bases). The CDR3 has 14 residues. The germline V gene has CDR1 SEHNR and CDR2 FQNEAQ (reference sequence). Trimming cost V 2 bases and J 2 bases, with 10 bases left between them. CDR3: CASSLWGGAYEQYF. As DNA, the CDR3 is TGTGCCAGCAGCTTATGGGGCGGGGCCTACGAGCAGTACTTC.

This clonotype is medium-sized within its sample. The chain has TRBV11-2 and TRBJ2-7; the D gene could be TRBD1 or TRBD2 (5 bases each). The CDR3 loop spans 15 amino acids. Germline V lookup: CDR1 SGHAT, CDR2 FQNNGV. V was clipped by 0 bases and J by 4 bases, with 13 bases between them. The CDR3 coding sequence is TGTGCCAGCAGCTTAGATTGGACACGGGGTTACGAGCAGTACTTC. Its translation is CASSLDWTRGYEQYF.

This clonotype was seen only once. Without the conserved terminal phenylalanine or tryptophan, this CDR3 likely stems from a read error. Because the CDR3's place on the DNA is in doubt, the DNA is left out and the CDR3 is given as listed by TCRdb. The chain has TRBV7-2 and TRBJ1-2. CDR1 is SGHTA and CDR2 is FQGNSA in the germline V gene. 14 amino acids form the CDR3, both terminal residues included. The CDR3 region is CASSLLNSNYGCTL.

In its sample, this clonotype was seen many times. The chain carries TRBV28 and TRBJ2-2; TRBD2 matches at 10 bases. There are 22 residues in the CDR3. CDR1 is MDHEN and CDR2 is SYDVKM in the germline V gene. The ends lost 2 bases at V and 1 base at J; junction bases unmatched: 19. CDR3 in DNA: TGTGCCAGCAGTTTAGGTTTTCGACTAGCGGGCATGAACCGGCTGAACACCGGGGAGCTGTTTTTT. Encoded protein: CASSLGFRLAGMNRLNTGELFF.

Ten or more counts support this clonotype. The chain couples TRBV6-5 to TRBJ2-3; 9 bases line up with TRBD1. Looked up from germline, CDR1 is MNHEY and CDR2 is SVGAGI. The CDR3 is 15 residues long. Losses at the gene ends were 4 bases for V and 2 bases for J; bases not matched to a gene: 4. The CDR3, as DNA: TGTGCCAGCAGTTGGGACAGGGACTCCACAGATACGCAGTATTTT. Its protein is CASSWDRDSTDTQYF.

This clonotype was observed many times. The chain is built from TRBV10-3 and TRBJ2-4; the D call may be TRBD1 or TRBD2 (5 bases each). This CDR3 contains 15 residues. From germline, CDR1 is ENHRY and CDR2 SYGVKD. Trimming pared 6 bases from V and 3 bases from J, leaving 15 bases between. This CDR3 reads CAIRTGDRGKNIQYF. DNA of the CDR3: TGTGCCATCAGAACAGGTGACCGGGGCAAAAACATTCAGTACTTC.

This clonotype was counted ten times or more. This rearrangement joins TRBV5-5 to TRBJ2-1; TRBD2 aligns across 7 bases. After removal of 4 bases from V and 7 bases from J, the junction contained 14 bases not matched to a gene. The CDR3 runs to 16 residues. The germline gives CDR1 SGHKS, CDR2 YYEKEE (reference sequence). DNA of the CDR3: TGTGCCAGCAGCCCCCCGGGGAGCGGGATGAGGAATGAGCAGTTCTTC. Translated, it gives CASSPPGSGMRNEQFF.

In its sample, this clonotype was seen many times. This rearrangement joins TRBV12-3 or TRBV12-4 to TRBJ2-1; 10 bases map to TRBD2. CDR3 size: 14 residues. V was clipped by 7 bases and J by 9 bases; unmatched bases: 9. As DNA, the CDR3 is TGTGCCAGCACCATGGGACTAGCGAGAGTTGAGCAGTTCTTC. Translated, it gives CASTMGLARVEQFF.

By proportion, this clonotype is medium-sized (0.01 to 0.1%). The rearrangement uses TRBV9 and TRBJ2-7, with 9 bases that match TRBD1. Germline CDR1 and CDR2: SGDLS and YYNGEE. CDR3 length: 16 amino acids. Losses at the gene ends were 0 bases for V and 7 bases for J; bases not matched to a gene: 11. The CDR3 spells CASSVALQGALGEQYF. The CDR3 nucleotides are TGTGCCAGCAGCGTAGCCCTACAGGGGGCATTAGGGGAGCAGTACTTC.

Comments on this clonotype: It differs at one base from a far larger clone, so likely a read error. The chain carries TRBV2 and TRBJ2-1; D not certain. Trimming stripped 6 bases from V and 8 bases from J, with 26 bases between. CDR1 SNHLY and CDR2 FYNNEI come from the germline V gene. The length of the CDR3 is 17 residues. The CDR3 DNA reads TGTGCCAGCAGCCAAAGAAAAAGCTTGTTACAGTCTCATGAGCAGTTCTTC. Translated: CASSQRKSLLQSHEQFF.

This chain links TRBV20-1 with TRBJ1-6; D uncertain. The CDR3 has 13 amino acids. V was clipped by 5 bases and J by 10 bases, with 15 bases between them. CDR1 and CDR2 (germline): DFQATT, SNEGSKA (reference sequence). CDR3 DNA: TGCAGTGCTCAGAATGGTAGTGACTCACCCCTCCACTTT. Translated: CSAQNGSDSPLHF.

This clonotype has ten or more counts. The chain couples TRBV6-1 to TRBJ2-5; maybe TRBD1 (6 bases). Trimming removed 6 bases at V and 4 bases at J, with 9 bases between. The CDR3 totals 12 residues. In germline, CDR1 is MNHNS, CDR2 SASEGT. This CDR3 is CASSRGGETQYF. The CDR3 DNA sequence: TGTGCCAGCAGCCGAGGGGGAGAGACCCAGTACTTC.

This clonotype came up many times. Since a much larger clone is just one base distant, this may be a read error. The chain has TRBV27 and TRBJ1-2; no firm D call. CDR1 is MNHEY and CDR2 is SMNVEV in the germline V gene (reference sequence). The CDR3 is 13 amino acids. CDR3 sequence reads: CASYFRSNYGYAF. For the CDR3, the DNA is TGTGCCAGCTATTTCAGGAGTAACTATGGCTACGCCTTC.

This clonotype showed up many times. This sequence joins TRBV20-1 and TRBJ2-5; TRBD1 aligns across 8 bases. Germline V gene lookup returns CDR1 DFQATT and CDR2 SNEGSKA (reference sequence). The CDR3 is made up of 15 amino acids. The trim removed 0 bases at V and 2 bases at J, leaving 5 bases unmatched. The CDR3 nucleotides read TGCAGTGCTAGAGATCCAGGACAGGGACAAGAGACCCAGTACTTC. Protein sequence: CSARDPGQGQETQYF.

This clonotype was detected ten times or more. This chain links TRBV11-2 with TRBJ2-7; D unclear. The germline CDR1 and CDR2 sequences are SGHAT and FQNNGV. Trimming stripped 1 base from V and 2 bases from J, with 9 bases between. The CDR3 covers 14 residues. CDR3 amino acids: CASSLGRRAYEQYF. Written as DNA, the CDR3 is TGTGCCAGCAGCTTAGGCAGACGAGCCTACGAGCAGTACTTC.

This clonotype was observed many times. CDR3 amino acids: CASSQGPGREWGISTDTQYF. The CDR3, as DNA: TGTGCCAGCAGCCAAGGTCCGGGGCGGGAGTGGGGCATCTCCACAGATACGCAGTATTTT. The rearrangement joins TRBV3-1 to TRBJ2-3; 7 positions match TRBD2. CDR1 and CDR2 from the germline V gene are LGHDT and YNNKEL (reference sequence). The CDR3 is 20 amino acids. Germline trimming cut 1 base from V and 2 bases from J; bases unmatched to any gene: 18.

This clonotype was observed many times. The V call is TRBV7-9, the J call TRBJ1-1, with TRBD1 matching over 7 bases. CDR1 and CDR2 (germline): SEHNR, FQNEAQ (reference sequence). V shed 4 bases, J shed 1 base, and the junction held 6 bases outside the gene matches. The CDR3 has 15 residues. CDR3 DNA: TGTGCCAGCAGCTCAAGGACAGGAGGGAACACTGAAGCTTTCTTT. The encoded protein is CASSSRTGGNTEAFF.

This clonotype has a count of ten or more. V is TRBV20-1 and J is TRBJ2-3; 8 bases map to TRBD2. After removal of 3 bases from V and 4 bases from J, the junction contained 12 bases not matched to a gene. Germline V gives CDR1 DFQATT, CDR2 SNEGSKA (reference sequence). The CDR3 contains 16 residues. CDR3 bases: TGCAGTGCTAGGCGGGGCGGGAGGAGCGGGGCAGATACGCAGTATTTT. Protein product: CSARRGGRSGADTQYF.